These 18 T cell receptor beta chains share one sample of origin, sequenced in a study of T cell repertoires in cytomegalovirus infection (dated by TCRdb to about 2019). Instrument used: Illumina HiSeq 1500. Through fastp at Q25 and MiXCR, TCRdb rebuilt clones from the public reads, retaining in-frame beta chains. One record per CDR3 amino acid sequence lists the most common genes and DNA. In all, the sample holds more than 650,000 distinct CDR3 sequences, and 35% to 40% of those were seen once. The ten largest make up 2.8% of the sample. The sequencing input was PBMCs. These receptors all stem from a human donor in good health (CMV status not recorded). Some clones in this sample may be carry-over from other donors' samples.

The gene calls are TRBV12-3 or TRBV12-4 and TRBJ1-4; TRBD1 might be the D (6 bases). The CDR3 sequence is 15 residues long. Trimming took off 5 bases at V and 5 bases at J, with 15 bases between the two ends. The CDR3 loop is CASSLLTGGNEKLFF. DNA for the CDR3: TGTGCCAGCAGTCTGCTAACCGGGGGCAATGAAAAACTGTTTTTT.

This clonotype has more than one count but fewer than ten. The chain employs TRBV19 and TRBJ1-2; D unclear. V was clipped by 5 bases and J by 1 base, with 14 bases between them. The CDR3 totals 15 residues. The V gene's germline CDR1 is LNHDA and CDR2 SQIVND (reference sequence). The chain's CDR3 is CASSLSTAINYGYTF. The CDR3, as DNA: TGTGCCAGTAGTCTCTCAACTGCTATTAACTATGGCTACACCTTC.

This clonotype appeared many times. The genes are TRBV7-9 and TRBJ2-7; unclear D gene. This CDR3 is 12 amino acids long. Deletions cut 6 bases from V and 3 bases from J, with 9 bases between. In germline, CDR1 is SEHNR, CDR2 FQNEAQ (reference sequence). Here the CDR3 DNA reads TGTGCCAGCAGGGGTTTCGGCTACGAGCAGTACTTC. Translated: CASRGFGYEQYF.

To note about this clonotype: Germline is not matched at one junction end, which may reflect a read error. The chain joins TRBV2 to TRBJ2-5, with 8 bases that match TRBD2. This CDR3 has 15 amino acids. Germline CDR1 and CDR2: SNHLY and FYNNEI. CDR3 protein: CASSASAGEYNTQYF. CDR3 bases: TGTGCCAGCAGTGCATCAGCGGGGGAGTATAATACCCAGTATTTC.

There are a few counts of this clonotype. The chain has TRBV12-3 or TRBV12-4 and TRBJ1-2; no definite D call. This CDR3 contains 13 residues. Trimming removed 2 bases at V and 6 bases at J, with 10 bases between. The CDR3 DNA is TGTGCCAGCAGTTTATACGAGAGCGATGGCTACACCTTC. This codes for CASSLYESDGYTF.

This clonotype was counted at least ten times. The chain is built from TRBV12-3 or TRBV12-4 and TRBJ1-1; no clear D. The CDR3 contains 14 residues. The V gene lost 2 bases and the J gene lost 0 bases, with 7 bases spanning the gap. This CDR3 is CASSLQRLNTEAFF. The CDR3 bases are TGTGCCAGCAGTTTACAACGGCTGAACACTGAAGCTTTCTTT.

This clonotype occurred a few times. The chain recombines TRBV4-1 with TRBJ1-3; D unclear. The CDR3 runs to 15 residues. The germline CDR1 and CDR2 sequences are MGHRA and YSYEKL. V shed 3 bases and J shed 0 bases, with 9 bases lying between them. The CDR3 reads CASSQVWPSGNTIYF. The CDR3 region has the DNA TGCGCCAGCAGCCAGGTTTGGCCCTCTGGAAACACCATATATTTT.

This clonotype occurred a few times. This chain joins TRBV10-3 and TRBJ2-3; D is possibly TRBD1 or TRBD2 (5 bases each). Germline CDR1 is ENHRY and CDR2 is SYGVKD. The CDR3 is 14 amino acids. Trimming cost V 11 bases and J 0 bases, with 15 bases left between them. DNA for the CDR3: TGTGCCGCAAGGGACGAAGCTAGCACAGATACGCAGTATTTT. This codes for CAARDEASTDTQYF.

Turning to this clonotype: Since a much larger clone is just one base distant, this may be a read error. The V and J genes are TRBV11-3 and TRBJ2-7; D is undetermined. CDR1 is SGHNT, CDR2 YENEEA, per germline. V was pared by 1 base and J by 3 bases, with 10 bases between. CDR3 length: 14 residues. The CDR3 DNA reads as TGTGCCAGCAGCTTAGGGTACCGGTACTACGAGCAGTACTTC. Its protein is CASSLGYRYYEQYF. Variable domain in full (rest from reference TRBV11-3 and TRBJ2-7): EAGVVQSPRYKIIEKKQPVAFWCNPISGHNTLYWYLQNLGQGPELLIRYENEEAVDDSQLPKDRFSAERLKGVDSTLKIQPAELGDSAVYLCASSLGYRYYEQYFGPGTRLTVT.

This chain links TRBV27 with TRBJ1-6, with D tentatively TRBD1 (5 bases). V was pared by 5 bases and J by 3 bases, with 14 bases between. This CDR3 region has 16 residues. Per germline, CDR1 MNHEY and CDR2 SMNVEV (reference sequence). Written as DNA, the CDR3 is TGTGCCAGCAGTCCTTATCGGGGGGACTATAATTCACCCCTCCACTTT. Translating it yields CASSPYRGDYNSPLHF.

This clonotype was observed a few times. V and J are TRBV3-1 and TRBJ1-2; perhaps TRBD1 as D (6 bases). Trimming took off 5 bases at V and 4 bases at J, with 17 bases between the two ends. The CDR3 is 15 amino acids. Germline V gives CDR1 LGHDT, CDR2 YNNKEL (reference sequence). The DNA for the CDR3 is TGTGCCAGCAGCGGTGGTTCAGGGGTCTTCTATGGCTACACCTTC. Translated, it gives CASSGGSGVFYGYTF.

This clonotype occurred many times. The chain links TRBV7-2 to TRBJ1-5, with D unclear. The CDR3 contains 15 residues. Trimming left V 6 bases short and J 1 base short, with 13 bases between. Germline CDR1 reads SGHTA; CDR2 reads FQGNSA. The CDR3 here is CASSENPRSNQPQHF. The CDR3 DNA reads TGTGCCAGCAGTGAGAATCCCAGAAGCAATCAGCCCCAGCATTTT.

CDR3 sequence: CASSQGAESRRGYTF. The CDR3 region has the DNA TGCGCCAGCAGCCAAGGAGCGGAGTCGCGACGTGGCTACACCTTC. This sequence joins TRBV4-1 and TRBJ1-2; D gene uncertain. Germline-derived CDR1 and CDR2 are MGHRA and YSYEKL. The CDR3 length is 15 residues. Between the trimmed V and J ends, which lost 1 base and 7 bases, there was a span of 16 bases.

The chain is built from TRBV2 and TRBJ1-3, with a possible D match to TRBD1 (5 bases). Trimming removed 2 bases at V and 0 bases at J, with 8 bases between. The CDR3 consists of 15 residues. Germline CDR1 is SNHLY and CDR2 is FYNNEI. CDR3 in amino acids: CASSESTDSGNTIYF. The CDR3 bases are TGTGCCAGCAGTGAATCGACAGACTCTGGAAACACCATATATTTT.

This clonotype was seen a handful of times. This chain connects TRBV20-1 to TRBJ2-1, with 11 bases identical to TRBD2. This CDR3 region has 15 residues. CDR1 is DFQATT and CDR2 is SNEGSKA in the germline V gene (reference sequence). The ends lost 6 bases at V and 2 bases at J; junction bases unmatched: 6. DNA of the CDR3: TGCAGTGCCTTAAGACTAGCGGGGCCCTACAATGAGCAGTTCTTC. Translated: CSALRLAGPYNEQFF.

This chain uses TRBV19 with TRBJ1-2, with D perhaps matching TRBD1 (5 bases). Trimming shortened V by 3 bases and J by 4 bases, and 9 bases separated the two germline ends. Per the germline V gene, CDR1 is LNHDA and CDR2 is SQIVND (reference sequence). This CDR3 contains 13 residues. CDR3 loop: CASSMTEIYGYTF. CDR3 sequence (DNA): TGTGCCAGTAGTATGACAGAAATCTATGGCTACACCTTC. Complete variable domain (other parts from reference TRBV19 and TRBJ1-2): DGGITQSPKYLFRKEGQNVTLSCEQNLNHDAMYWYRQDPGQGLRLIYYSQIVNDFQKGDIAEGYSVSREKKESFPLTVTSAQKNPTAFYLCASSMTEIYGYTFGSGTRLTVV.

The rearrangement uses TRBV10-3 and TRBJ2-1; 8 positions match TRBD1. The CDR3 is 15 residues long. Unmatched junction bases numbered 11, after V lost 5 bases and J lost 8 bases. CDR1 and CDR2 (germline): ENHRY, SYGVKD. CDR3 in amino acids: CAISLQGAPGDEQFF. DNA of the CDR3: TGTGCCATCAGTCTCCAGGGGGCCCCTGGCGATGAGCAGTTCTTC.

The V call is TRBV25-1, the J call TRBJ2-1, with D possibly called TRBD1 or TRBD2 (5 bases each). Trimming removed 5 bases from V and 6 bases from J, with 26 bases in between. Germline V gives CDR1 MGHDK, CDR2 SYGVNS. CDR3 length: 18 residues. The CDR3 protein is CASSQIFTGTEGSNEQFF. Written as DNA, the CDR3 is TGTGCCAGCAGTCAGATTTTTACCGGGACCGAGGGGTCCAATGAGCAGTTCTTC.